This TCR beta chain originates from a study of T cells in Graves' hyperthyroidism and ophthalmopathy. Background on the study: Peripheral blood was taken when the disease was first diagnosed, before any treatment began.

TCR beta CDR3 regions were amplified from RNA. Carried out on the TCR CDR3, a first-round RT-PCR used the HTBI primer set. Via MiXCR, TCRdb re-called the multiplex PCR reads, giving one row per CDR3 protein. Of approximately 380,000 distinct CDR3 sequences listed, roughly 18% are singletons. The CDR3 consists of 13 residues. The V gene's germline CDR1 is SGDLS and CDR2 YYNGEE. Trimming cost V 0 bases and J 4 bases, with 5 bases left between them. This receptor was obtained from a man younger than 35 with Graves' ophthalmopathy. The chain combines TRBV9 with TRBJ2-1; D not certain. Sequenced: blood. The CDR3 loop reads CASSVGKYNEQFF. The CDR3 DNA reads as TGTGCCAGCAGCGTAGGCAAATACAATGAGCAGTTCTTC.